This TCR beta chain was retrieved from a study of vaccination and CD4 T cells after COVID-19. Study-wide context: Collection of post-COVID samples occurred a median around 94 days after diagnosis, spanning a range of 35 to 161.

Treatment given: roughly 10-day PBMC culture with coronavirus spike peptide pools or control peptides (ViraFEST assay). The Oncomine TCR Beta short-read assay was applied to DNA of cultured CD4+ T cells. TCRdb processed the PCR reads anew with MiXCR; each CDR3 protein has one entry. Of about 11,000 distinct CDR3 sequences detected, roughly 26% appear once; the ten largest clones hold 23%. The CDR3 is 15 amino acids. V shed 4 bases and J 3 bases; nucleotides not matched to a gene: 6. Per the germline V gene, CDR1 is SGHRS and CDR2 is YFSETQ. This clonotype showed up just once. Its antigen is unidentified.

The rearrangement uses TRBV5-1 and TRBJ2-3, with 9 bases fitting TRBD1. The sample taken for sequencing was cultured CD4+ T cells from blood. The receptor comes from a human donor with COVID-19. The CDR3 nucleotides read TGCGCCAGCAGCCCGGGACAGGGACGGACAGATACGCAGTATTTT. Protein sequence: CASSPGQGRTDTQYF.